Below, one T cell receptor beta chain is given with its context. Its antigen remains unknown. Here immunoSEQ multiplex PCR was the method, and the copy in TCRdb shows in-frame clones only, minus some. Among more than 2 million clones listed, under 97% were seen once. The sample is drawn from a study of shared clonotypes between healthy human individuals. Findings and limits, study-wide: Clonotypes which were not shared had lower generation probabilities than clonotypes that all four donors shared.

Trimming took off 1 base at V and 0 bases at J, with 11 bases between the two ends. Looked up from germline, CDR1 is SGHTA and CDR2 is FQGNSA. There are 16 residues in the CDR3. What was sequenced was naive CD4+ T cells sorted from blood. Subset noted: CD45RA+ positively selected. This clonotype originated in a man younger than 30 in good health. The chain couples TRBV7-2 to TRBJ2-3; D is ambiguous. CDR3: CASSLVGQKSTDTQYF. As DNA, the CDR3 is TGTGCCAGCAGCTTAGTGGGTCAGAAAAGCACAGATACGCAGTATTTT.